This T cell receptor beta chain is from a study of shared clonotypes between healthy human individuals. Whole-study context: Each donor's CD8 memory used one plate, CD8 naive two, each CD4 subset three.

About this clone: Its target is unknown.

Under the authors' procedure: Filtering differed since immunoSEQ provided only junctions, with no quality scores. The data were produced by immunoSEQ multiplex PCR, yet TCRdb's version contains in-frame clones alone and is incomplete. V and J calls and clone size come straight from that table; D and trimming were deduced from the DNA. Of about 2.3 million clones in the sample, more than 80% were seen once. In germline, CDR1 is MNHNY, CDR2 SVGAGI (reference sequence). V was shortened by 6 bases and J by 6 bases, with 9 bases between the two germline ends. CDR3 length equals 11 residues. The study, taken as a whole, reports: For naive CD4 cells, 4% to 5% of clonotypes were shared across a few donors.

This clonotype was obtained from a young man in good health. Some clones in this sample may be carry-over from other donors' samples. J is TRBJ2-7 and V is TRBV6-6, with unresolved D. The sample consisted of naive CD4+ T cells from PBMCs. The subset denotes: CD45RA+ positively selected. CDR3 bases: TGTGCCAGCAGCACTTCCCTCGAGCAGTACTTC. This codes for CASSTSLEQYF.